The 26 T cell receptor beta chains below all came from one sample that was sequenced in a study of identical twins. TCRdb independently ran MiXCR on the 5' RACE reads; one entry per CDR3 protein. The repertoire holds roughly 280,000 distinct CDR3 sequences, with roughly 10% as singletons. These same data were also listed under a study on yellow fever vaccine responses in identical twins.

The sequenced material came from CD8+ T cells sorted from blood. All receptors come from a woman younger than 30 in good health.

At least ten counts were recorded for this clonotype. The junction departs from the called germline gene at one end, perhaps through a read error. V is TRBV7-9 and J is TRBJ2-2; 7 bases are a match to TRBD2. Germline V lookup: CDR1 SEHNR, CDR2 FQNEAQ (reference sequence). The CDR3 covers 13 residues. For the CDR3, the DNA is TGTGCCAGCAGCCTAGCGGTCCTCGGGGAGCTGTTTTTT. It specifies CASSLAVLGELFF.

The J gene is TRBJ2-7, the V gene TRBV28; weak D call: TRBD1 (5 bases). Trimming took off 10 bases at V and 1 base at J, with 11 bases between the two ends. The germline V gene encodes CDR1 MDHEN and CDR2 SYDVKM. This CDR3 contains 12 residues. CDR3 in DNA: TGTGCCAATGGGGCAGGGTCCTACGAGCAGTACTTC. It translates to CANGAGSYEQYF.

This clonotype was counted ten times or more. V is TRBV7-2 and J is TRBJ2-3; D ambiguous. The length of the CDR3 is 15 residues. Germline V CDR1 and CDR2: SGHTA, FQGNSA. Trimming left V 6 bases short and J 2 bases short, with 15 bases between. CDR3 sequence: CASSPLGRATDTQYF. Here the CDR3 DNA reads TGTGCCAGCAGTCCCCTCGGAAGGGCCACAGATACGCAGTATTTT.

This chain uses TRBV4-3 with TRBJ2-1, with a possible D match to TRBD2 (6 bases). In germline, CDR1 is LGHNA, CDR2 YSLEER. The CDR3 length is 17 residues. V shed 2 bases and J shed 4 bases, with 18 bases lying between them. CDR3 in amino acids: CASSQTLGEAEYNEQFF. The CDR3 DNA reads TGCGCCAGCAGCCAAACATTAGGGGAGGCGGAGTACAATGAGCAGTTCTTC.

This clonotype has ten or more counts. The gene calls are TRBV29-1 and TRBJ2-7, with 9 bases identical to TRBD1. The CDR3 loop spans 13 amino acids. V gave up 4 bases and J gave up 4 bases; unmatched junction bases: 5. The V gene's germline CDR1 is SQVTM and CDR2 ANQGSEA. The CDR3, as DNA: TGCAGCGTTGTTGGGACAGGGAGTTACGAGCAGTACTTC. Protein: CSVVGTGSYEQYF.

This clonotype was counted between two and nine times. This rearrangement joins TRBV28 to TRBJ2-5; perhaps TRBD1 as D (5 bases). V shed 1 base and J shed 3 bases, with 15 bases lying between them. The CDR3 runs 16 residues. In germline, CDR1 is MDHEN, CDR2 SYDVKM. The chain's CDR3 is CASSLSRARSKETQYF. The CDR3 DNA reads as TGTGCCAGCAGTTTATCCAGGGCTCGGAGTAAAGAGACCCAGTACTTC. Full variable domain (rest looked up from reference TRBV28 and TRBJ2-5): DVKVTQSSRYLVKRTGEKVFLECVQDMDHENMFWYRQDPGLGLRLIYFSYDVKMKEKGDIPEGYSVSREKKERFSLILESASTNQTSMYLCASSLSRARSKETQYFGPGTRLLVL.

This clonotype showed up many times. The rearrangement joins TRBV29-1 to TRBJ1-1; no definite D call. This CDR3 has 10 residues. CDR1 is SQVTM and CDR2 is ANQGSEA in the germline V gene. The V gene lost 6 bases and the J gene lost 3 bases, with 5 bases spanning the gap. This CDR3 reads CSVRYTEAFF. The CDR3 DNA follows: TGCAGCGTCAGATACACTGAAGCTTTCTTT.

This clonotype was counted between two and nine times. The chain carries TRBV6-6 and TRBJ2-5, with TRBD1 as a possible D gene (5 bases). Germline loops: CDR1 MNHNY, CDR2 SVGAGI (reference sequence). Trimming took off 0 bases at V and 4 bases at J, with 12 bases between the two ends. This CDR3 spans 15 amino acids. The CDR3 nucleotides read TGTGCCAGCAGTTACTCGTCTAGGGGCGGAGAGACCCAGTACTTC. Translation: CASSYSSRGGETQYF.

This clonotype turned up a few times. This chain connects TRBV11-2 to TRBJ2-7; TRBD2 agrees at 7 bases. Germline-derived CDR1 and CDR2 are SGHAT and FQNNGV. Trimming removed 6 bases from V and 4 bases from J; junction bases left unmatched: 12. The CDR3 sequence is 15 residues long. In nucleotides, the CDR3 is TGTGCCAGCAGGTCGGAAGCGGGATTACAATACGAGCAGTACTTC. It yields the protein CASRSEAGLQYEQYF.

In this sample, this clonotype turned up a few times. This chain links TRBV5-1 with TRBJ1-2; D may be TRBD1 (5 bases). The CDR3 spans 15 residues. The V end lost 3 bases, the J end lost 7 bases, and 19 bases lay between the germline ends. Looked up from germline, CDR1 is SGHRS and CDR2 is YFSETQ. Here the CDR3 reads CASSYNEQVGGGYTF. The CDR3, as DNA: TGCGCCAGCAGCTATAACGAACAGGTTGGAGGTGGCTACACCTTC. The full variable domain, completed using reference TRBV5-1 and TRBJ1-2, is KAGVTQTPRYLIKTRGQQVTLSCSPISGHRSVSWYQQTPGQGLQFLFEYFSETQRNKGNFPGRFSGRQFSNSRSEMNVSTLELGDSALYLCASSYNEQVGGGYTFGSGTRLTVV.

This chain connects TRBV20-1 to TRBJ1-2; 7 nucleotides align to TRBD1. CDR3 length: 15 residues. CDR1 is DFQATT and CDR2 is SNEGSKA in the germline V gene (reference sequence). With 0 bases clipped from V and 3 bases from J, the junction kept 7 bases outside the gene matches. The CDR3 DNA reads as TGCAGTGCTAGAGATAAGTCAGGGGGGTACTATGGCTACACCTTC. Amino acids: CSARDKSGGYYGYTF.

The table lists this clonotype with a few counts. This chain links TRBV4-1 with TRBJ2-1, with 7 bases identical to TRBD2. CDR1 and CDR2 from the germline V gene are MGHRA and YSYEKL. The CDR3 has 17 amino acids. V trimming: 5 bases; J trimming: 8 bases; junction bases outside the gene matches: 18. CDR3 nucleotides: TGCGCCAGCAGCGCGCAGTGGGCGGGCGGGAGTCCTGATGAGCAGTTCTTC. As protein: CASSAQWAGGSPDEQFF.

The CDR3 sequence: CASSLQGRRGEQFF. The CDR3 DNA is TGTGCCAGCAGCCTCCAGGGACGTAGGGGTGAGCAGTTCTTC. V is TRBV9 and J is TRBJ2-1; D may match TRBD1 or TRBD2 (5 bases each). CDR1 is SGDLS and CDR2 is YYNGEE in the germline V gene. V lost 4 bases and J lost 9, with 17 bases in between. The CDR3 extends over 14 amino acids.

This clonotype came up many times. V gene TRBV10-3 combines with J gene TRBJ2-1, with 8 bases lining up with TRBD2. Germline V gene sequence: CDR1 ENHRY, CDR2 SYGVKD. With V trimmed by 11 bases and J by 6 bases, 9 bases remained unmatched. This CDR3 spans 13 amino acids. The DNA of the CDR3 is TGTGCCGCCGGAGCGGGGGCCTCCAATGAGCAGTTCTTC. It is translated as CAAGAGASNEQFF.

This clonotype was observed a few times. The CDR3 spells CASSPGIIAEQFF. The DNA for the CDR3 is TGTGCCAGCAGCCCCGGTATTATCGCTGAGCAGTTCTTC. The chain uses TRBV7-9 and TRBJ2-1; no reliable D call. The CDR3 totals 13 residues. The germline V and J ends were trimmed by 5 bases and 9 bases, with 14 bases remaining between them. The germline gives CDR1 SEHNR, CDR2 FQNEAQ (reference sequence).

This clonotype was recorded at least ten times. The chain uses TRBV28 and TRBJ2-2, with D possibly matching TRBD1 (6 bases). The CDR3 runs 15 residues. V was pared by 6 bases and J by 3 bases, with 14 bases between. Germline values: CDR1 MDHEN, CDR2 SYDVKM. CDR3 sequence (DNA): TGTGCCAGCAGCCGAAAGGACAGATACACCGGGGAGCTGTTTTTT. Encoded protein: CASSRKDRYTGELFF.

This clonotype was seen ten or more times. The chain uses TRBV5-6 and TRBJ2-7, with unresolved D. V gave up 2 bases and J gave up 0 bases, with 3 bases separating them. The CDR3 runs 12 residues. CDR1 SGHDT and CDR2 YYEEEE come from the germline V gene. CDR3 residues: CASSFVSYEQYF. CDR3 nucleotides: TGTGCCAGCAGCTTTGTCTCCTACGAGCAGTACTTC.

This clonotype has only a few counts. The gene calls are TRBV4-3 and TRBJ2-7, with a possible D match to TRBD1 (6 bases). Trimming took off 0 bases at V and 1 base at J, with 13 bases between the two ends. Germline CDR1 and CDR2: LGHNA and YSLEER. The CDR3 extends over 16 amino acids. In DNA form, the CDR3 reads TGCGCCAGCAGCCAAGAGACCGGGACATTGTCCTACGAGCAGTACTTC. Its translation: CASSQETGTLSYEQYF.

The chain has TRBV25-1 and TRBJ2-3; D possibly matches TRBD1 or TRBD2 (6 bases each). V lost 1 base and J lost 0, with 14 bases in between. The CDR3 consists of 17 residues. CDR1 MGHDK and CDR2 SYGVNS come from the germline V gene. CDR3 sequence: CASSESTGAQSTDTQYF. DNA of the CDR3: TGTGCCAGCAGTGAATCCACGGGGGCCCAAAGCACAGATACGCAGTATTTT. The full variable domain, completed using reference TRBV25-1 and TRBJ2-3, is EADIYQTPRYLVIGTGKKITLECSQTMGHDKMYWYQQDPGMELHLIHYSYGVNSTEKGDLSSESTVSRIRTEHFPLTLESARPSHTSQYLCASSESTGAQSTDTQYFGPGTRLTVL.

This clonotype was picked up many times. The genes are TRBV29-1 and TRBJ2-3, with TRBD2 as a possible D gene (5 bases). Trimming cost V 6 bases and J 6 bases, with 10 bases left between them. CDR1 and CDR2 (germline): SQVTM, ANQGSEA. The CDR3 is 11 residues long. CDR3 sequence: CSVTDYDTQYF. Written as DNA, the CDR3 is TGCAGCGTCACTGACTACGATACGCAGTATTTT.

The chain is built from TRBV11-1 and TRBJ2-2, with D perhaps TRBD1 (6 bases). Per the germline V gene, CDR1 is SGHAT and CDR2 is FQDESV (reference sequence). The germline V and J ends were trimmed by 4 bases and 1 base, with 13 bases remaining between them. This CDR3 spans 16 amino acids. The CDR3 is CASSSETGRNTGELFF. CDR3 sequence (DNA): TGTGCCAGCAGCTCCGAGACAGGTCGGAACACCGGGGAGCTGTTTTTT. The variable domain in full, with the rest retrieved from reference TRBV11-1 and TRBJ2-2, is EAEVAQSPRYKITEKSQAVAFWCDPISGHATLYWYRQILGQGPELLVQFQDESVVDDSQLPKDRFSAERLKGVDSTLKIQPAELGDSAMYLCASSSETGRNTGELFFGEGSRLTVL.

This clonotype was detected ten times or more. V usage is TRBV11-2 and J usage is TRBJ2-3; TRBD2 matches at 7 bases. CDR3 length equals 18 residues. V was pared by 5 bases and J by 2 bases, with 16 bases of the junction left unmatched. Per the germline V gene, CDR1 is SGHAT and CDR2 is FQNNGV. CDR3 coding DNA: TGTGCCAGCAGCCGCGCCGGGCTAGCGGACACTCTCACAGATACGCAGTATTTT. It encodes CASSRAGLADTLTDTQYF.

V gene TRBV6-5 combines with J gene TRBJ1-2; possible D gene TRBD1, 5 bases. The CDR3 runs 18 residues. Per germline, CDR1 MNHEY and CDR2 SVGAGI. The ends were cut back, 2 bases at V and 2 bases at J, with 21 bases in the middle. CDR3: CASSYAVPQGWGNYGYTF. The CDR3 nucleotides are TGTGCCAGCAGTTACGCGGTACCTCAGGGTTGGGGGAACTATGGCTACACCTTC.

This clonotype was detected ten times or more. The gene calls are TRBV4-1 and TRBJ1-5; D perhaps matches TRBD1 (6 bases). Trimming stripped 6 bases from V and 0 bases from J, with 12 bases between. Germline CDR1 is MGHRA and CDR2 is YSYEKL. This CDR3 spans 15 amino acids. The CDR3 nucleotides read TGCGCCAGCAGACAGGGTCTCGGTAGCAATCAGCCCCAGCATTTT. It translates to CASRQGLGSNQPQHF.

Ten or more counts support this clonotype. A read error may account for a junction end that differs from germline. CDR3 in DNA: TGTGCTAGCAGCTCCCAGGGGTACAATGAGCAGTTCTTC. This sequence encodes CASSSQGYNEQFF. This chain joins TRBV7-7 and TRBJ2-1, with D tentatively TRBD1 (6 bases). The CDR3 extends over 13 amino acids. Germline V gene lookup returns CDR1 SSHAT and CDR2 FNYEAQ (reference sequence).

The gene calls are TRBV27 and TRBJ2-1; D remains ambiguous. Germline V gene data show CDR1 as MNHEY and CDR2 as SMNVEV (reference sequence). Trimming cost V 2 bases and J 3 bases, with 8 bases left between them. This CDR3 has 14 amino acids. CDR3 in amino acids: CASSLPGNYNEQFF. DNA of the CDR3: TGTGCCAGCAGTTTACCCGGAAACTACAATGAGCAGTTCTTC.